Each of the 17 T cell receptor beta chains below was sequenced from the same sample in a study of response to subunit inactivated influenza vaccine. Using its own MiXCR run on the RT-PCR reads, TCRdb lists one record per CDR3 protein. The sample contains approximately 700,000 distinct CDR3 sequences, approximately 13% of which appear only once. The sequencing here drew on PBMCs from blood, taken less than 15 days before vaccination. All receptors derive from a man aged 45 to 65 who received an inactivated influenza vaccine.

J is TRBJ2-6 and V is TRBV5-6, with D tentatively TRBD1 (5 bases). V was trimmed by 0 bases and J by 0 bases, leaving 13 bases between them. The CDR3 sequence is 18 residues long. Germline V gene data show CDR1 as SGHDT and CDR2 as YYEEEE. The CDR3 loop reads CASSLVDSPLSGANVLTF. The CDR3 region has the DNA TGTGCCAGCAGCTTGGTTGACAGCCCCCTCTCTGGGGCCAACGTCCTGACTTTC.

The chain combines TRBV12-3 or TRBV12-4 with TRBJ1-6; the D gene is possibly TRBD1 (5 bases). V was clipped by 5 bases and J by 13 bases, with 18 bases between them. The CDR3 is 14 amino acids. The CDR3 nucleotides are TGTGCCAGCAGTCCCGACGGGGGAGGATATCCCCTCCACTTT. This sequence encodes CASSPDGGGYPLHF.

This clonotype was found many times. CDR3 region: CASSLTGLGQGEKLFF. The CDR3 DNA sequence: TGTGCCAGCAGCTTGACAGGCCTAGGCCAAGGGGAAAAACTGTTTTTT. The chain employs TRBV7-9 and TRBJ1-4, with D maybe TRBD1 (6 bases). The CDR3 sequence is 16 residues long. From germline, CDR1 is SEHNR and CDR2 FQNEAQ (reference sequence). Trimming cost V 3 bases and J 8 bases, with 19 bases left between them.

The chain couples TRBV2 to TRBJ2-2; D is unresolved. The CDR3 runs to 14 residues. Germline values: CDR1 SNHLY, CDR2 FYNNEI. V was clipped by 4 bases and J by 6 bases, with 12 bases between them. The CDR3 sequence is CASSAAGRAGELFF. The CDR3, as DNA: TGTGCCAGCAGTGCAGCAGGACGGGCCGGGGAGCTGTTTTTT.

This clonotype was counted ten times or more. This sequence joins TRBV7-9 and TRBJ2-3; unclear D gene. CDR3 length: 13 amino acids. The germline gives CDR1 SEHNR, CDR2 FQNEAQ (reference sequence). Trimming cost V 5 bases and J 4 bases, with 10 bases left between them. This CDR3 reads CASSQRTSDTQYF. In DNA form, the CDR3 reads TGTGCCAGCAGCCAACGGACGTCAGATACGCAGTATTTT.

This rearrangement joins TRBV12-3 or TRBV12-4 to TRBJ1-5, with D hard to call. The length of the CDR3 is 15 residues. The germline V and J ends were trimmed by 3 bases and 7 bases, with 16 bases remaining between them. The CDR3 sequence is CASSFEGWAGQPQHF. The CDR3 region has the DNA TGTGCCAGCAGTTTTGAAGGGTGGGCCGGGCAGCCCCAGCATTTT.

The chain couples TRBV6-2 or TRBV6-3 to TRBJ2-7, with TRBD2 identical over 9 bases. The CDR3 has 15 amino acids. The germline gives CDR1 MNHEY, CDR2 SVGEGT. The ends lost 6 bases at V and 1 base at J; junction bases unmatched: 7. CDR3 residues: CASSPTSGWSYEQYF. The CDR3 DNA sequence: TGTGCCAGCAGCCCGACTAGCGGATGGTCCTACGAGCAGTACTTC.

The chain links TRBV10-3 to TRBJ1-1; perhaps TRBD1 as D (6 bases). The germline V gene has CDR1 ENHRY and CDR2 SYGVKD. V shed 6 bases and J shed 6 bases, with 17 bases lying between them. The CDR3 loop spans 14 amino acids. CDR3 DNA: TGTGCCATCAGCCCCACAGGGCTTGTCGCTGAAGCTTTCTTT. It yields the protein CAISPTGLVAEAFF.

This chain links TRBV3-1 with TRBJ2-7; D ambiguous. This CDR3 is built from 13 residues. Trimming cost V 2 bases and J 6 bases, with 11 bases left between them. Per germline, CDR1 LGHDT and CDR2 YNNKEL (reference sequence). The CDR3 nucleotides are TGTGCCAGCAGCCAACAGCATACGTTCGAGCAGTACTTC. Protein: CASSQQHTFEQYF.

V is TRBV12-3 or TRBV12-4 and J is TRBJ2-5; the D is unclear. The CDR3 has 13 residues. The V gene lost 6 bases and the J gene lost 0 bases, with 8 bases spanning the gap. The CDR3 protein is CASRPADQETQYF. The CDR3 coding sequence is TGTGCCAGCAGACCGGCGGACCAAGAGACCCAGTACTTC.

This chain connects TRBV27 to TRBJ2-3, with 7 bases identical to TRBD2. CDR3 length equals 17 residues. Losses at the gene ends were 1 base for V and 0 bases for J; bases not matched to a gene: 7. The germline V gene encodes CDR1 MNHEY and CDR2 SMNVEV (reference sequence). The CDR3, as DNA: TGTGCCAGCAGTTTATGGGGCGGGGGAACTAGCACAGATACGCAGTATTTT. This gives the protein CASSLWGGGTSTDTQYF.

The rearrangement joins TRBV20-1 to TRBJ2-6; no firm D call. V lost 3 bases, J lost 0 bases, and 6 bases lay in between. Germline lookup yields CDR1 DFQATT and CDR2 SNEGSKA (reference sequence). The CDR3 has 14 residues. The CDR3 DNA reads as TGCAGTGCTAGGTCGCCCTCTGGGGCCAACGTCCTGACTTTC. It yields the protein CSARSPSGANVLTF.

This clonotype came up once. The V gene is TRBV28, the J gene TRBJ1-1; D not resolved. V lost 5 bases and J 4 bases, leaving 17 bases between the germline ends. This CDR3 region has 15 residues. Germline V lookup: CDR1 MDHEN, CDR2 SYDVKM. The CDR3 region is CASSPIWVLGTEAFF. In DNA form, the CDR3 reads TGTGCCAGCAGTCCAATCTGGGTTCTTGGCACTGAAGCTTTCTTT.

This clonotype has more than one count but fewer than ten. The chain has TRBV5-1 and TRBJ1-1; D gene unclear. The CDR3 consists of 12 residues. Per germline, CDR1 SGHRS and CDR2 YFSETQ. Trimming cost V 6 bases and J 1 base, with 7 bases left between them. CDR3 sequence (DNA): TGCGCCAGCAAGGGCTGGAACACTGAAGCTTTCTTT. Protein sequence: CASKGWNTEAFF. The whole variable domain, remainder taken from reference TRBV5-1 and TRBJ1-1, is KAGVTQTPRYLIKTRGQQVTLSCSPISGHRSVSWYQQTPGQGLQFLFEYFSETQRNKGNFPGRFSGRQFSNSRSEMNVSTLELGDSALYLCASKGWNTEAFFGQGTRLTVV.

The chain employs TRBV7-3 and TRBJ2-7, with 10 positions matching TRBD2. The CDR3 loop spans 14 amino acids. CDR1 and CDR2 from the germline V gene are SGHTA and FQGTGA. V lost 1 base, J lost 5 bases, and 2 bases stayed unmatched. CDR3 coding DNA: TGTGCCAGCAGCTTAAGCAGCGGGAGGGACGAGCAGTACTTC. Encoded protein: CASSLSSGRDEQYF.

Only one count was recorded for this clonotype. The chain carries TRBV20-1 and TRBJ1-2; 10 nucleotides match TRBD1. This CDR3 region has 15 residues. V lost 4 bases, J lost 3 bases, and 8 bases stayed unmatched. Germline V gene sequence: CDR1 DFQATT, CDR2 SNEGSKA (reference sequence). The CDR3 DNA sequence: TGCAGTGCTACCGCCGGGACAGGGGTTTACTATGGCTACACCTTC. Translated, it gives CSATAGTGVYYGYTF.

This chain connects TRBV15 to TRBJ2-2; 9 bases map to TRBD1. This CDR3 contains 17 residues. V gave up 2 bases and J gave up 3 bases; unmatched junction bases: 7. Germline values: CDR1 LNHNV, CDR2 YYDKDF (reference sequence). CDR3 residues: CATSRPSDRGDTGELFF. The CDR3 nucleotides read TGTGCCACCAGCAGACCCTCCGACAGGGGGGACACCGGGGAGCTGTTTTTT.